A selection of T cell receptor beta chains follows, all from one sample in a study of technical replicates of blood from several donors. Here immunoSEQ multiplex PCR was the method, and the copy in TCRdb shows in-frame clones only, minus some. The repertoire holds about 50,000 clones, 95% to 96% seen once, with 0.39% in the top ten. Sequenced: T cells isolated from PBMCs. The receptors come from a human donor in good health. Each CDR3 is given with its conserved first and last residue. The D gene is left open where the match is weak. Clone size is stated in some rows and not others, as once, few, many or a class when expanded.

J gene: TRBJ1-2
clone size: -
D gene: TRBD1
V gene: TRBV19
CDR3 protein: CASSPGQGPLLSYGYTF
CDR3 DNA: TGTGCCAGTAGTCCGGGACAGGGGCCCCTCCTTTCCTATGGCTACACCTTC

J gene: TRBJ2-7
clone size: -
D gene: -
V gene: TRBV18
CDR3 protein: CASSLTGWGQYEQYF
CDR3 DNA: TGTGCCAGCTCACTCACCGGGTGGGGGCAGTACGAGCAGTACTTC

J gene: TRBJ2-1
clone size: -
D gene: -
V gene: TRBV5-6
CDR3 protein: CASRGLAGQFF
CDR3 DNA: TGTGCCAGCAGAGGTTTGGCGGGGCAGTTCTTC

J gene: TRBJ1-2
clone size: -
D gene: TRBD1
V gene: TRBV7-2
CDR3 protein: CASSLVRDREDGYTF
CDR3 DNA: TGTGCCAGCAGCTTAGTACGGGACAGGGAAGACGGCTACACCTTC

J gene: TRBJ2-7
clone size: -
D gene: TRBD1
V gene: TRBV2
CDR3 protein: CASSVGTGATRTYEQYF
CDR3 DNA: TGTGCCAGCAGTGTTGGGACAGGGGCCACCCGTACCTACGAGCAGTACTTC

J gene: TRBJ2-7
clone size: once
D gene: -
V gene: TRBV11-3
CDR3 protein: CASSPSTSSSYEQYF
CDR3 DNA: TGTGCCAGCAGCCCCTCTACCTCGTCCTCCTACGAGCAGTACTTC

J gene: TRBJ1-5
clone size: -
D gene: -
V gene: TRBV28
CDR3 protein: CASSLPGGYSNQPQHF
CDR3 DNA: TGTGCCAGCAGTCTACCGGGGGGCTATAGCAATCAGCCCCAGCATTTT

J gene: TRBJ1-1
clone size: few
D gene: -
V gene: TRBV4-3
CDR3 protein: CASSLVEDTEAFF
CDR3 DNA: TGCGCCAGCAGCCTAGTAGAGGACACTGAAGCTTTCTTT

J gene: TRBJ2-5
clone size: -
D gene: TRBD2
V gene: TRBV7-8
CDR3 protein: CASSLYAGGLTSGREETQYF
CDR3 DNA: TGTGCCAGCAGCTTGTACGCGGGCGGGTTGACTAGCGGGAGGGAAGAGACCCAGTACTTC

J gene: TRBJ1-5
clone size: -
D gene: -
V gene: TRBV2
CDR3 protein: CASSGVISNQPQHF
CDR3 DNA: TGTGCCAGCAGTGGTGTAATTAGCAATCAGCCCCAGCATTTT

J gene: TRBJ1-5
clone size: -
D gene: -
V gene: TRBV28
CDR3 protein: CASKDRPLNQPQHF
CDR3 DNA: TGTGCCAGCAAAGACAGGCCCCTCAATCAGCCCCAGCATTTT

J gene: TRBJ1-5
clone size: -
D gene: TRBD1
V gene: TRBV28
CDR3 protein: CASSRTGGLGNQPQHF
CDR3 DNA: TGTGCCAGCAGTAGGACAGGGGGTTTGGGCAATCAGCCCCAGCATTTT

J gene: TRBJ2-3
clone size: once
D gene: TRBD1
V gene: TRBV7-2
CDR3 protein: CATTGGGTDTQYF
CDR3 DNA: TGTGCCACTACAGGGGGCGGCACAGATACGCAGTATTTT

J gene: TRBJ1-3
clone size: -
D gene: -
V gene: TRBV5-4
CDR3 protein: CASSLDPGSGNTIYF
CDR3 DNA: TGTGCCAGCAGCTTGGATCCGGGTTCTGGAAACACCATATATTTT

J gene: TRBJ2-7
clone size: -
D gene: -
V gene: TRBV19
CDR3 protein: CASSREVSSYEQYF
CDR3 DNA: TGTGCCAGTAGCAGGGAGGTGTCCTCCTACGAGCAGTACTTC

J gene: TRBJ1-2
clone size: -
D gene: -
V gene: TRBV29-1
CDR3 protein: CSVEPGSDGYTF
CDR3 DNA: TGCAGCGTTGAACCGGGATCGGATGGCTACACCTTC

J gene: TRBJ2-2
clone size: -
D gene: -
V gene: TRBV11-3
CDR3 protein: CASSLARDNYGELFF
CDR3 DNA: TGTGCCAGCAGCTTAGCCCGGGACAATTACGGGGAGCTGTTTTTT

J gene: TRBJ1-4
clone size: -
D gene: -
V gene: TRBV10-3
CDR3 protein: CAISEGRSNEKLFF
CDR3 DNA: TGTGCCATCAGTGAGGGCAGATCTAATGAAAAACTGTTTTTT

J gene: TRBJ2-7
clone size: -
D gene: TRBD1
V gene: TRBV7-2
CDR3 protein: CASSLDRDSLGEQYF
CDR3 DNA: TGTGCCAGCAGCTTAGATCGGGACAGTTTGGGAGAGCAGTACTTC

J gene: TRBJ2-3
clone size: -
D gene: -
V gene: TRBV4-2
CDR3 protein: CASSYSGSTQYF
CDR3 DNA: TGTGCCAGCAGTTACAGCGGAAGTACGCAGTATTTT

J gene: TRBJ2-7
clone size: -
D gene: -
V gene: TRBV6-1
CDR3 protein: CASSPGLRSYEQYF
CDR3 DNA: TGTGCCAGCAGTCCGGGACTTCGCTCCTACGAGCAGTACTTC

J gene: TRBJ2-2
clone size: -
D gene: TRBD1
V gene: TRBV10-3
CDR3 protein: CALSGTGGTGELFF
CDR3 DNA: TGTGCCCTCTCCGGGACAGGGGGCACCGGGGAGCTGTTTTTT

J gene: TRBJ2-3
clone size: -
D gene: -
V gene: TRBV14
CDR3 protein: CASSQFLNPDTQYF
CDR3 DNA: TGTGCCAGCAGCCAGTTCCTAAACCCAGATACGCAGTATTTT

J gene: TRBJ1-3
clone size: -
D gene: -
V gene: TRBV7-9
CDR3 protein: CASSSNSQEAYDTIYF
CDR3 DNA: TGTGCCAGCAGCTCAAATTCACAGGAAGCTTATGACACCATATATTTT

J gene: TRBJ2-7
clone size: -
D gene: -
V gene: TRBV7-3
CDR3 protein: CASSLSVSAGEQYF
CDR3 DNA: TGTGCCAGCAGCTTATCCGTATCGGCAGGGGAGCAGTACTTC

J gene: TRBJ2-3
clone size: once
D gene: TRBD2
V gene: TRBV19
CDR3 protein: CASSPPTSGKGGTDTQYF
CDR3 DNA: TGTGCCAGTAGTCCCCCCACTAGCGGGAAAGGGGGCACAGATACGCAGTATTTT

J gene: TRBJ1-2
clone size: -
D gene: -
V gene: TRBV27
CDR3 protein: CASSLSGAGYTF
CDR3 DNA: TGTGCCAGCAGTTTATCAGGGGCTGGCTACACCTTC

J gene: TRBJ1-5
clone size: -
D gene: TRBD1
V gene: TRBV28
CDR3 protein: CASSFRDRGAFYSNQPQHF
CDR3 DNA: TGTGCCAGCAGTTTCCGGGACAGGGGGGCTTTTTATAGCAATCAGCCCCAGCATTTT

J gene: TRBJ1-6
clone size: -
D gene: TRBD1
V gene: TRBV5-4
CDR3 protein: CASSSGQGNSPLHF
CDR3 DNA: TGTGCCAGCAGCTCTGGACAGGGGAATTCACCCCTCCACTTT

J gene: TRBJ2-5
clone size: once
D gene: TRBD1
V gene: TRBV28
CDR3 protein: CASTSLPGQGAVTQYF
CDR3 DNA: TGTGCCAGCACCAGCCTGCCGGGACAGGGGGCCGTGACCCAGTACTTC

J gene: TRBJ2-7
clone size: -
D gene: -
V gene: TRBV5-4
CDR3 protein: CASSLKGGDYEQYF
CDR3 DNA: TGTGCCAGCAGCTTAAAGGGCGGGGATTACGAGCAGTACTTC

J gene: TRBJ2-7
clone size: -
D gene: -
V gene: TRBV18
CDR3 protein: CASSQGTGDYEQYF
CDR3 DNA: TGTGCCAGCTCCCAAGGGACGGGGGACTACGAGCAGTACTTC

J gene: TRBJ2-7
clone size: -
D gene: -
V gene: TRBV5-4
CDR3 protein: CAITPGPRYEQYF
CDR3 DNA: TGTGCCATAACTCCAGGGCCTCGTTACGAGCAGTACTTC

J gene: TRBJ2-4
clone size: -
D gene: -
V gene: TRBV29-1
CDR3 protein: CSGGDRAKNIQYF
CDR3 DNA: TGCAGCGGGGGTGACAGAGCCAAAAACATTCAGTACTTC

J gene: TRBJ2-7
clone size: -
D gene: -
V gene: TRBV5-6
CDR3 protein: CASSLPPVDIEYF
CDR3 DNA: TGTGCCAGCAGCTTGCCGCCAGTCGACATTGAGTACTTC

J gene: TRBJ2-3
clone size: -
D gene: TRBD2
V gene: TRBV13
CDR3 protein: CASSPGTSGSSTDTQYF
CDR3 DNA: TGTGCCAGCAGCCCAGGGACTAGCGGGAGTAGCACAGATACGCAGTATTTT

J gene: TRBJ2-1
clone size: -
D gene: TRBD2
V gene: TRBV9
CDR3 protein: CASSSGTNYNEQFF
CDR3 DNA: TGTGCCAGCAGCAGCGGGACTAATTACAATGAGCAGTTCTTC

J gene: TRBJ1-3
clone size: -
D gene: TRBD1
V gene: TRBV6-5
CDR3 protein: CASRPGQLYGNTIYF
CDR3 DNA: TGTGCCAGCCGACCGGGACAGCTTTATGGAAACACCATATATTTT

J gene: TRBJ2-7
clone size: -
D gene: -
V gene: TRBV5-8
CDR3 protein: CASSFLLKPFTGLVYEQYF
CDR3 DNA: TGTGCCAGCAGCTTTCTATTAAAACCCTTTACAGGGTTGGTCTACGAGCAGTACTTC

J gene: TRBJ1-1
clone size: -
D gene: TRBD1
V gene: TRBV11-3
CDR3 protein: CASSKDRGPSEAFF
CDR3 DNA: TGTGCCAGCAGCAAAGACAGGGGACCCTCGGAAGCTTTCTTT

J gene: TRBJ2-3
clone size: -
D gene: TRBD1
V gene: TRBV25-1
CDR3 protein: CASSSGQGADTQYF
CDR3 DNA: TGTGCCAGCAGTTCGGGGCAGGGGGCAGATACGCAGTATTTT

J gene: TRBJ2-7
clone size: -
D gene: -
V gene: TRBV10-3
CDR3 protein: CAISVAPSSYEQYF
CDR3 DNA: TGTGCCATCAGTGTTGCCCCGAGCTCCTACGAGCAGTACTTC

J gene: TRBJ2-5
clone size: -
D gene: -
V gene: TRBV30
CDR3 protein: CAWALQETQYF
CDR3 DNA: TGTGCCTGGGCGCTCCAAGAGACCCAGTACTTC

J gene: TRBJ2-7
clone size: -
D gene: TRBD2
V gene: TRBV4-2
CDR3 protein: CASSHIAGHYYEQYF
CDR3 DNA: TGTGCCAGCAGCCATATAGCGGGCCACTACTACGAGCAGTACTTC

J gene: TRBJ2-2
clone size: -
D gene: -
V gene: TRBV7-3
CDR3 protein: CASSPRTRTNTGELFF
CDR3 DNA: TGTGCCAGCAGCCCTAGGACAAGAACGAACACCGGGGAGCTGTTTTTT

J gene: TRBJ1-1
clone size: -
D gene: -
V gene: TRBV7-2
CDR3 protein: CASSLASSFTEAFF
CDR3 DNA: TGTGCCAGCAGCTTAGCCTCCTCTTTCACTGAAGCTTTCTTT

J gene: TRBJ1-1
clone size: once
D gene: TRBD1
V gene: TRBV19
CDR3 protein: CASSTQTGVTEAFF
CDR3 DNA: TGTGCCAGTAGTACCCAAACAGGGGTCACTGAAGCTTTCTTT

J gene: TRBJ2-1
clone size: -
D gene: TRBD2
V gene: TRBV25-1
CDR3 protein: CARGLARYYNEQFF
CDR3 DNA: TGTGCCAGGGGACTAGCGAGATATTACAATGAGCAGTTCTTC

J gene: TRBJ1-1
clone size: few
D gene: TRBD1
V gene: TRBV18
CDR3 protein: CASSSDRENTEAFF
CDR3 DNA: TGTGCCAGCTCAAGTGACAGGGAGAACACTGAAGCTTTCTTT

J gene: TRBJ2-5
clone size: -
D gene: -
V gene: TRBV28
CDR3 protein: CASRGSLRGETQYF
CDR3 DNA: TGTGCCAGCAGAGGGTCCCTTAGGGGGGAGACCCAGTACTTC

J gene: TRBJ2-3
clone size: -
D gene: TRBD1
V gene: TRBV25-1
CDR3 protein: CASSGRTGTDTQYF
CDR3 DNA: TGTGCCAGCAGTGGGCGGACAGGTACAGATACGCAGTATTTT

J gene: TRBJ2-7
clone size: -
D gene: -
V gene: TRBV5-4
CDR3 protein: CASSLPYLTYEQYF
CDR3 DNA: TGTGCCAGCAGCTTGCCCTACTTGACCTACGAGCAGTACTTC

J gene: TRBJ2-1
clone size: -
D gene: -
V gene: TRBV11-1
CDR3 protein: CASSPGGRVNNEQFF
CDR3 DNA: TGTGCCAGCAGCCCAGGAGGGCGAGTTAACAATGAGCAGTTCTTC

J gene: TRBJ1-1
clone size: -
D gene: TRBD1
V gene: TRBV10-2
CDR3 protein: CASNPGQGAMNTEAFF
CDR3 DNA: TGCGCCAGCAACCCGGGACAGGGGGCGATGAACACTGAAGCTTTCTTT

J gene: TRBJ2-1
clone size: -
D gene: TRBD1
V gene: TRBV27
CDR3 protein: CASSLFGQGVGNEQFF
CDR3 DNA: TGTGCCAGCAGTTTATTCGGGCAGGGGGTTGGGAATGAGCAGTTCTTC

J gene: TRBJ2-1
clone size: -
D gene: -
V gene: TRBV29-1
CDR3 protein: CSATDIREQFF
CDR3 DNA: TGCAGCGCAACGGACATTCGTGAGCAGTTCTTC